The clone carrying this T cell receptor (beta chain) was recorded once. The antigen is not known. The data were taken from a study of blood T cells in healthy people across ages. The CDR3 extends over 14 amino acids. Deletions cut 4 bases from V and 4 bases from J, with 12 bases between. CDR1 is MGHRA and CDR2 is YSYEKL in the germline V gene. Study-level points and caveats: The study found more naive CD4+ cells and higher diversity in long-lived than aged donors.

A second about 7 to 11 cycle PCR used barcoded and J-beta primers. Each CDR3 protein is one row after TCRdb ran MiXCR on the 5' RACE reads. The repertoire holds under 1,000,000 distinct CDR3 sequences, with 46% as singletons. Total RNA was isolated from each sample in quantities of at least 5.5 micrograms. Source material: blood. The J gene is TRBJ2-3, the V gene TRBV4-1, with D possibly matching TRBD1 (6 bases). The source is a man older than 75 in good health. The CDR3 coding sequence is TGCGCCAGCAGCCTACAGGGACCTTCAGATACGCAGTATTTT. This encodes CASSLQGPSDTQYF.